This T cell receptor (beta chain) derives from a study of CD8+ T cells in alopecia areata. On the study more broadly: Treated patients swallowed 5 to 10 mg of oral tofacitinib twice daily. General study findings and limits: In patients, TCRs were shared less clearly than in mice, and HLA may possibly be involved. For baseline CD8+ expansion, any link to response stays uncertain with one nonresponder.

As the sequencing template, cDNA was produced by extracting RNA and reverse transcribing it. TCRdb's copy holds only in-frame clones and misses some; the assay was immunoSEQ multiplex PCR. This repertoire shows some 120,000 clones, 61% found once; its top ten account for 5% to 7%. Treatment indicated: oral pan-JAK inhibitor, 5-10 mg twice daily. Researchers took lesional scalp punch biopsies and peripheral blood from people who were alopecia areata patients. Note on this clone: Its antigen is unknown.

The CDR3 runs 12 residues. Germline CDR1 and CDR2: SQVTM and ANQGSEA. V lost 4 bases to trimming and J lost 4 bases, with 10 bases between them. The specimen comprised CD4+ T cells sorted from blood, sampled at week 4, from a patient treated with tofacitinib. The chain couples TRBV29-1 to TRBJ1-1, with D unclear. This clonotype originated in a human donor with alopecia areata. The DNA of the CDR3 is TGCAGCGTTGCAGGAGGGTTCACTGAAGCTTTCTTT. The encoded protein is CSVAGGFTEAFF.